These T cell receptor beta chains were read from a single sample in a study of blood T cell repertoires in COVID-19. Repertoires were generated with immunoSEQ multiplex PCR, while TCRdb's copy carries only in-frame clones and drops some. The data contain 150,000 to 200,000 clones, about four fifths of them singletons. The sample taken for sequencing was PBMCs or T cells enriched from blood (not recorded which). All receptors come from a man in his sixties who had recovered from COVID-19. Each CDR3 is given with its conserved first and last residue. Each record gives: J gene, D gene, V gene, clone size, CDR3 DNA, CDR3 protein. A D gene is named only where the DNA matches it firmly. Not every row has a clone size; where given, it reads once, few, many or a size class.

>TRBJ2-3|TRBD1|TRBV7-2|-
TGTGCCAGCAGCTCTTCGGGACAGAACACAGATACGCAGTATTTT
CASSSSGQNTDTQYF
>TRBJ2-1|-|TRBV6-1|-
TGTGCCAGCAGTGACTTCACCCAGGGTCCCTACAATGAGCAGTTCTTC
CASSDFTQGPYNEQFF
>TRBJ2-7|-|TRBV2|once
TGTGCCAGCAGGCGACGGACAGATTCCTACGAGCAGTACTTC
CASRRRTDSYEQYF
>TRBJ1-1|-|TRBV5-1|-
TGCGCCAGCACCTCAGGGGCCACTGAAGCTTTCTTT
CASTSGATEAFF
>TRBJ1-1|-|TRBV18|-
TGTGCCAGCTCACCGCCGGGACTACAAGCTTTCTTT
CASSPPGLQAFF
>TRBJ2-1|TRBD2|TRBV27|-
TGTGCCAGCACCACCTACCAAACCGGGACTAGCGCGAGAGAGCAGTTCTTC
CASTTYQTGTSAREQFF
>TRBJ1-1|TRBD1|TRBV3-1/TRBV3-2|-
TGTGCCAGCAGCCTTCTATCCCGACAGGGGGTCTTGCAAGCTTTCTTT
CASSLLSRQGVLQAFF
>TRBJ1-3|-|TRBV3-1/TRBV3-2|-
TGTGCCAGCAGCCAAGTACTGCCAAACACCATATATTTT
CASSQVLPNTIYF
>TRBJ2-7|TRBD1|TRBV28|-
TGTGCCAGCAGTTTACCGGCAGGGGGCCACTACGAGCAGTACTTC
CASSLPAGGHYEQYF
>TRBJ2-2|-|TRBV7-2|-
TGTGCCAGCAGCCCGCGCACTAGACCCCTTATCTTCGGGGAGCTGTTTTTT
CASSPRTRPLIFGELFF
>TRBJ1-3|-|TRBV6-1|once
TGTGCCAGCAGTGAAAGAGGGACTGGAAACACCATATATTTT
CASSERGTGNTIYF
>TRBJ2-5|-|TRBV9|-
TGTGCCAGCAGCGGAGGGCCCGGGGAGACCCAGTACTTC
CASSGGPGETQYF
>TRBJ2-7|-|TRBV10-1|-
TGCGCCAGCCACGAGACAGGTTATGCGGTAGGCGGGCCCTACGAGCAGTACTTC
CASHETGYAVGGPYEQYF
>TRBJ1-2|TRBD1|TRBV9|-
TGTGCCAGCAGCGGGACAGGGGAGAACTATGGCTACACCTTC
CASSGTGENYGYTF
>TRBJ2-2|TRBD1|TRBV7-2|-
TGTGCCAGCAGCTCCCGGACAGGGAACACCGGGGAGCTGTTTTTT
CASSSRTGNTGELFF
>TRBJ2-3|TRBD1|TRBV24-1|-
TGTGCCACCAGTGATCCTGTGACAGGGAAGACAGATACGCAGTATTTT
CATSDPVTGKTDTQYF
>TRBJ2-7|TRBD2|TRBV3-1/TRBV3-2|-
TGTGCCAGCAGCCTGGGACTAGCGGGAGGCCACGAGCAGTACTTC
CASSLGLAGGHEQYF
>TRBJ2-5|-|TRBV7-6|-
TGTGCCAGCAGCTTCTCGGGGGTGGTAGAGACCCAGTACTTC
CASSFSGVVETQYF
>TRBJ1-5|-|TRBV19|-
TGTGCCAGTAGTATTAGACACACCTCAAATCAGCCCCAGCATTTT
CASSIRHTSNQPQHF
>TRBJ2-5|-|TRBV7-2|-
TGTGCCAGCAGCTCAGAGGGGACGGGAGAATGGCAAGAGACCCAGTACTTC
CASSSEGTGEWQETQYF
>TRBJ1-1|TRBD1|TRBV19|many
TGTGCCAGTAGTGCCTCACAGGGGAAAGCTTTCTTT
CASSASQGKAFF
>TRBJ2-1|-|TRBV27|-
TGTGCCAGCAGTTTCATGGGGCGGGGAACGCGGGATAGGACCTACAATGAGCAGTTCTTC
CASSFMGRGTRDRTYNEQFF
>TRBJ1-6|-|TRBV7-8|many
TGTGCCAGCAGGAGGGGAGGATCCTATAATTCACCCCTCCACTTT
CASRRGGSYNSPLHF
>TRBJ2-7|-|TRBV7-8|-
TGTGCCAGCAGCTTACCAAACGGGGAGCAGTACTTC
CASSLPNGEQYF
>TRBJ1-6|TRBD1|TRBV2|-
TGTGCCAGCAGGGGCCCGACAGGGGCTAGTTCACCCCTCCACTTT
CASRGPTGASSPLHF
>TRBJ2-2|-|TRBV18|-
TGTGCCAGCTCACCACCAGCAGGGTTGGGCACCGGGGAGCTGTTTTTT
CASSPPAGLGTGELFF
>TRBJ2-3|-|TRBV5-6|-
TGTGCCAGCAGCTTGATCCTACTTAGCACAGATACGCAGTATTTT
CASSLILLSTDTQYF
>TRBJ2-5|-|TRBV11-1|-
TGTGCCAGCAGCCAGGACAGAGGCGTCCAAGAGACCCAGTACTTC
CASSQDRGVQETQYF
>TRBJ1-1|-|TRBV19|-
TGTGCCAGTAATCCTGGACAGATGAACACTGAAGCTTTCTTT
CASNPGQMNTEAFF
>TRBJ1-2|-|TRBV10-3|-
TGTGCCATCAGTGAGTCGACGGGGAACTATGGCTACACCTTC
CAISESTGNYGYTF